The 20 T cell receptor beta chains given below trace back to one sample, sequenced in a study of T cells in Graves' hyperthyroidism and ophthalmopathy. RNA transcripts gave rise to amplified TCR beta CDR3 regions. HTBI primers were used for first-round RT-PCR of the TCR CDR3. TCRdb redid the calling of the multiplex PCR reads with MiXCR, one entry per CDR3 protein. This table holds about 610,000 distinct CDR3 sequences, roughly a sixth found once. Material for sequencing was blood. These receptors came from a woman in her forties with Graves' ophthalmopathy.

The gene calls are TRBV9 and TRBJ2-2, with D possibly being TRBD2 (6 bases). The V gene lost 7 bases and the J gene lost 4 bases, with 8 bases spanning the gap. Germline assignment: CDR1 SGDLS and CDR2 YYNGEE. CDR3 length: 12 amino acids. CDR3 nucleotides: TGTGCCAGCGGGGGGATCACCGGGGAGCTGTTTTTT. Its protein is CASGGITGELFF.

The J gene is TRBJ2-2, the V gene TRBV6-1, with D perhaps TRBD1 or TRBD2 (5 bases each). Germline V gene lookup returns CDR1 MNHNS and CDR2 SASEGT. The CDR3 extends over 14 amino acids. V was shortened by 4 bases and J by 7 bases, with 13 bases between the two germline ends. The CDR3 region has the DNA TGTGCCAGCAGTGCCGGGACCAGGATCGGGGAGCTGTTTTTT. This sequence encodes CASSAGTRIGELFF.

This clonotype was counted many times. The chain combines TRBV29-1 with TRBJ1-1; D possibly corresponds to TRBD1 (6 bases). CDR3 length equals 13 residues. V lost 4 bases to trimming and J lost 2 bases, with 11 bases between them. Germline V CDR1 and CDR2: SQVTM, ANQGSEA. The CDR3 loop is CSVVQQGNTEAFF. CDR3 nucleotide sequence: TGCAGCGTTGTACAACAGGGAAACACTGAAGCTTTCTTT. Variable domain in full (rest from reference TRBV29-1 and TRBJ1-1): SAVISQKPSRDICQRGTSLTIQCQVDSQVTMMFWYRQQPGQSLTLIATANQGSEATYESGFVIDKFPISRPNLTFSTLTVSNMSPEDSSIYLCSVVQQGNTEAFFGQGTRLTVV.

This clonotype was recorded many times. This rearrangement joins TRBV5-1 to TRBJ2-5; D remains unclear. Trimming pared 2 bases from V and 1 base from J, leaving 9 bases between. Germline V lookup: CDR1 SGHRS, CDR2 YFSETQ. This CDR3 has 14 amino acids. The CDR3 here is CASSFGPTQETQYF. In nucleotides, the CDR3 is TGCGCCAGCAGCTTCGGACCGACCCAAGAGACCCAGTACTTC.

The rearrangement joins TRBV7-9 to TRBJ1-3, with 7 bases lining up with TRBD1. The junction had 0 bases not matched to a gene; V was cut back by 0 bases and J by 4 bases. This CDR3 has 14 residues. Per germline, CDR1 SEHNR and CDR2 FQNEAQ (reference sequence). The CDR3 sequence: CASSLAGQGNTIYF. Written as DNA, the CDR3 is TGTGCCAGCAGCTTAGCGGGACAGGGAAACACCATATATTTT.

This clonotype appeared many times. V is TRBV6-1 and J is TRBJ2-7, with D maybe TRBD2 (6 bases). Germline values: CDR1 MNHNS, CDR2 SASEGT. V lost 6 bases to trimming and J lost 6 bases, with 21 bases between them. CDR3 size: 15 residues. The CDR3 spells CASRSNLGGRSEQYF. CDR3 nucleotide sequence: TGTGCCAGCAGATCTAATTTGGGGGGTAGGAGCGAGCAGTACTTC.

This clonotype appeared many times. This chain joins TRBV12-3 or TRBV12-4 and TRBJ1-5; D remains unclear. This CDR3 spans 13 amino acids. V dropped 6 bases and J dropped 4 bases, with 10 bases sitting between them. CDR3 nucleotides: TGTGCCAGCAGCAGAGCGCAGAATCAGCCCCAGCATTTT. Encoded protein: CASSRAQNQPQHF.

This clonotype was observed at least ten times. V and J are TRBV3-1 and TRBJ2-1, with a tentative D call TRBD2 (5 bases). Germline CDR1 LGHDT, CDR2 YNNKEL (reference sequence). There are 13 residues in the CDR3. Trimming left V 3 bases short and J 9 bases short, with 12 bases between. The CDR3 DNA follows: TGTGCCAGCAGCCAGGGAACCGCGGGTGAGCAGTTCTTC. Its translation: CASSQGTAGEQFF.

This chain uses TRBV7-8 with TRBJ2-5, with 12 bases aligning to TRBD2. The CDR3 contains 17 residues. Germline loops: CDR1 SGHVS, CDR2 FQNEAQ. V was pared by 6 bases and J by 0 bases, with 8 bases of the junction left unmatched. For the CDR3, the DNA is TGTGCCAGCAGTGATCAGCTAGCGGGAGGGGACCAAGAGACCCAGTACTTC. This translates into CASSDQLAGGDQETQYF. The full variable domain, its missing parts supplied by reference TRBV7-8 and TRBJ2-5, is GAGVSQSPRYKVAKRGQDVALRCDPISGHVSLFWYQQALGQGPEFLTYFQNEAQLDKSGLPSDRFFAERPEGSVSTLKIQRTQQEDSAVYLCASSDQLAGGDQETQYFGPGTRLLVL.

This chain uses TRBV18 with TRBJ1-2; 7 positions match TRBD1. The CDR3 extends over 17 amino acids. In germline, CDR1 is KGHSH, CDR2 LQKENI. The J segment lost 4 bases and the V segment lost 3 bases, leaving 14 bases of the junction unmatched. The CDR3 DNA is TGTGCCAGCTCACCCCCAGGCCCCCGGACAGGTTTCTATGGCTACACCTTC. Its translation: CASSPPGPRTGFYGYTF.

The sample holds a few counts of this clonotype. This rearrangement joins TRBV5-1 to TRBJ2-3; 10 bases match TRBD1. The CDR3 sequence is 15 residues long. The germline V gene encodes CDR1 SGHRS and CDR2 YFSETQ. With V trimmed by 0 bases and J by 5 bases, 3 bases remained unmatched. The CDR3 is CASSLEGQGLDTQYF. CDR3 DNA: TGCGCCAGCAGCTTGGAGGGACAGGGGTTAGATACGCAGTATTTT.

This clonotype came up once. V and J are TRBV11-2 and TRBJ2-3, with D unresolved. Germline V lookup: CDR1 SGHAT, CDR2 FQNNGV. The CDR3 length is 12 residues. The germline V and J ends were trimmed by 7 bases and 5 bases, with 10 bases remaining between them. CDR3 in amino acids: CASIPSGDTQYF. The CDR3 DNA reads as TGTGCCAGCATCCCCTCAGGAGATACGCAGTATTTT.

This clonotype occurred many times. The chain couples TRBV5-5 to TRBJ2-5; D remains unclear. This CDR3 comprises 12 residues. Looked up from germline, CDR1 is SGHKS and CDR2 is YYEKEE (reference sequence). V gave up 0 bases and J gave up 3 bases, with 3 bases separating them. CDR3 amino acids: CASSLAEETQYF. The CDR3 DNA is TGTGCCAGCAGCTTGGCGGAAGAGACCCAGTACTTC.

This clonotype has ten or more counts. The chain uses TRBV12-3 or TRBV12-4 and TRBJ1-6; D unresolved. The CDR3 loop spans 12 amino acids. Trimming cost V 2 bases and J 6 bases, with 2 bases left between them. The DNA of the CDR3 is TGTGCCAGCAGTTTACTTAATTCACCCCTCCACTTT. It translates to CASSLLNSPLHF.

There are many counts of this clonotype. This chain links TRBV28 with TRBJ2-6, with D perhaps TRBD2 (7 bases). Deletions cut 8 bases from V and 0 bases from J, with 17 bases between. CDR3 size: 17 residues. Germline V gene sequence: CDR1 MDHEN, CDR2 SYDVKM. The DNA of the CDR3 is TGTGCCAGCCGCGCCGGGGGGCCTTACTCTGGGGCCAACGTCCTGACTTTC. This translates into CASRAGGPYSGANVLTF.

At least ten counts were recorded for this clonotype. This sequence joins TRBV12-3 or TRBV12-4 and TRBJ1-4; 7 positions match TRBD1. The CDR3 is made up of 14 amino acids. The V and J ends lost 6 bases and 6 bases, in that order; junction bases with no gene match: 7. CDR3 loop: CASRQTGTDEKLFF. CDR3 nucleotides: TGTGCCAGCAGGCAGACCGGGACAGATGAAAAACTGTTTTTT.

Only a few counts were recorded for this clonotype. V and J are TRBV6-1 and TRBJ2-7; D is perhaps TRBD2 (7 bases). The CDR3 has 16 residues. Germline V lookup: CDR1 MNHNS, CDR2 SASEGT. V lost 8 bases and J lost 3, with 23 bases in between. CDR3 in DNA: TGTGCCAGCGTAGGAGGGGGGGCGCGGCAAGGCTACGAGCAGTACTTC. Its protein is CASVGGGARQGYEQYF.

This clonotype came up a few times. This chain uses TRBV4-1 with TRBJ2-1, with a possible D match to TRBD2 (5 bases). Germline CDR1 MGHRA, CDR2 YSYEKL. The CDR3 sequence is 16 residues long. Trimming left V 2 bases short and J 1 base short, with 12 bases between. The CDR3 sequence is CASSQPLVSSYNEQFF. The CDR3 DNA reads as TGCGCCAGCAGCCAACCACTAGTCTCGTCCTACAATGAGCAGTTCTTC.

This clonotype has only a few counts. This sequence joins TRBV20-1 and TRBJ2-1; maybe TRBD1 (6 bases). CDR1 and CDR2 (germline): DFQATT, SNEGSKA (reference sequence). CDR3 length: 13 residues. Trimming pared 7 bases from V and 0 bases from J, leaving 10 bases between. The CDR3 sequence is CSVIRGSYNEQFF. The CDR3 DNA sequence: TGCAGTGTTATCAGGGGCTCCTACAATGAGCAGTTCTTC.

This clonotype was detected a few times. The CDR3 loop reads CASSVATSGTAPLHF. Here the CDR3 DNA reads TGTGCCAGCAGCGTAGCCACCAGCGGGACGGCACCCCTCCACTTT. The V gene is TRBV9, the J gene TRBJ1-6; D might be TRBD1 (5 bases). Germline CDR1 reads SGDLS; CDR2 reads YYNGEE. Trimming removed 0 bases at V and 11 bases at J, with 15 bases between. The CDR3 has 15 residues.